The next 7 T cell receptor beta chains were all read from a single sample in a study of shared clonotypes between healthy human individuals. The table came from immunoSEQ multiplex PCR; TCRdb's copy has only in-frame clones and leaves some out. This sample has about 1 million clones, with roughly 80% found just once. Input material: memory CD4+ T cells sorted from blood. The subset: CD45RA-negative fraction. All receptors derive from a man between 18 and 35 years old in good health.

This chain uses TRBV30 with TRBJ2-3; D may be TRBD2 (7 bases). Trimming shortened V by 2 bases and J by 1 base, and 10 bases separated the two germline ends. This CDR3 is built from 14 residues. The V gene's germline CDR1 is GTSNPN and CDR2 SVGIG (reference sequence). The CDR3 DNA follows: TGTGCCTGGAGTAGGGAGGGGGGCACAGATACGCAGTATTTT. Translating gives CAWSREGGTDTQYF.

A word on this clone: Other DNA sequences from this sample encode an identical CDR3 as well. V and J are TRBV18 and TRBJ1-2, with unresolved D. Trimming removed 5 bases at V and 2 bases at J, with 9 bases between. CDR1 and CDR2 (germline): KGHSH, LQKENI. The CDR3 has 13 residues. CDR3 nucleotide sequence: TGTGCCAGCTCATCCGGGTCGAACTATGGCTACACCTTC. Translation gives CASSSGSNYGYTF.

J is TRBJ1-3 and V is TRBV30, with 7 bases identical to TRBD1. V shed 4 bases, J shed 1 base, and the junction held 1 base outside the gene matches. The length of the CDR3 is 13 residues. The germline gives CDR1 GTSNPN, CDR2 SVGIG (reference sequence). The CDR3 here is CAWTGGSGNTIYF. The CDR3, as DNA: TGTGCCTGGACAGGGGGATCTGGAAACACCATATATTTT.

This rearrangement joins TRBV15 to TRBJ2-7; D is uncertain. Trimming stripped 0 bases from V and 4 bases from J, with 7 bases between. Germline V gene lookup returns CDR1 LNHNV and CDR2 YYDKDF (reference sequence). The CDR3 loop spans 13 amino acids. CDR3 amino acids: CATSRDIQYEQYF. In nucleotides, the CDR3 is TGTGCCACCAGCAGAGATATACAATACGAGCAGTACTTC.

The genes are TRBV4-1 and TRBJ1-3; tentatively, D is TRBD1 (6 bases). The length of the CDR3 is 18 residues. Germline V gives CDR1 MGHRA, CDR2 YSYEKL. Between the trimmed V and J ends, which lost 1 base and 0 bases, there was a span of 16 bases. CDR3 DNA sequence: TGCGCCAGCAGCCAAGGCCCGGGTACAGGGAACTCTGGAAACACCATATATTTT. Its translation: CASSQGPGTGNSGNTIYF.

Points on this clone: Other DNA sequences in this sample translate to the same CDR3. V usage is TRBV10-2 and J usage is TRBJ2-1, with D possibly TRBD1 on 5 matching bases. The germline V gene encodes CDR1 WSHSY and CDR2 SAAADI. The CDR3 is 15 residues long. With 7 bases removed from V and 6 bases from J, the gap between germline ends came to 19 bases. CDR3 DNA sequence: TGCGCCAGCACCCCCAGGGAAACAAGTGGCAATGAGCAGTTCTTC. Its protein product is CASTPRETSGNEQFF.

This clone was counted a single time. The rearrangement joins TRBV7-2 to TRBJ1-3; D uncertain. In germline, CDR1 is SGHTA, CDR2 FQGNSA. CDR3 length equals 16 residues. The V end was cut by 3 bases, the J end by 0 bases, with 12 bases between. DNA for the CDR3: TGTGCCAGCAGCTTGCGTACGACAAGCTCTGGAAACACCATATATTTT. Encoded protein: CASSLRTTSSGNTIYF. The full variable domain, rest sourced from reference TRBV7-2 and TRBJ1-3, is GAGVSQSPSNKVTEKGKDVELRCDPISGHTALYWYRQSLGQGLEFLIYFQGNSAPDKSGLPSDRFSAERTGGSVSTLTIQRTQQEDSAVYLCASSLRTTSSGNTIYFGEGSWLTVV.